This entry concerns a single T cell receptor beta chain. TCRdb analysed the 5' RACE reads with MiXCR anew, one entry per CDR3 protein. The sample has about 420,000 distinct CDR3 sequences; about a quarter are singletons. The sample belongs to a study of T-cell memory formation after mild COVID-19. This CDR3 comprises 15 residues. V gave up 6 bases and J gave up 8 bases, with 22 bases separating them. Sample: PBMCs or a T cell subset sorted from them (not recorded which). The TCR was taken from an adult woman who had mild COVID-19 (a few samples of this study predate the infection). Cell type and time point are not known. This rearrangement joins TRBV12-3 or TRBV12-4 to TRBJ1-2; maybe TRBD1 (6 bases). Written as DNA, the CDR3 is TGTGCCAGCAGGGGTAGGGACAAAATCAGAAGGGGCTACACCTTC. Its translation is CASRGRDKIRRGYTF.